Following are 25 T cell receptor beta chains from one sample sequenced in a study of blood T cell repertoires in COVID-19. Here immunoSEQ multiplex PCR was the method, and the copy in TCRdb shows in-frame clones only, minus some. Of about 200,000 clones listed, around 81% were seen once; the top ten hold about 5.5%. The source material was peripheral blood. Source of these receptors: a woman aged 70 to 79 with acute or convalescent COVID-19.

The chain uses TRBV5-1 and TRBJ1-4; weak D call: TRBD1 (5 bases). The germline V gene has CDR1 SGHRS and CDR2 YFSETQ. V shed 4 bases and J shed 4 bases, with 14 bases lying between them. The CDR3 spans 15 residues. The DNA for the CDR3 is TGCGCCAGCAGCCGGATGGGGGGTGGTAATGAAAAACTGTTTTTT. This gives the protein CASSRMGGGNEKLFF.

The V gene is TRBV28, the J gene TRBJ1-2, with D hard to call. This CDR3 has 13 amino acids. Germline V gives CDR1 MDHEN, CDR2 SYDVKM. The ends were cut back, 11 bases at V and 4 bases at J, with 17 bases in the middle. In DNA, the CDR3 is TGTGCCTTAAGGGAGCCGGGGAGCTATGGCTACACCTTC. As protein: CALREPGSYGYTF.

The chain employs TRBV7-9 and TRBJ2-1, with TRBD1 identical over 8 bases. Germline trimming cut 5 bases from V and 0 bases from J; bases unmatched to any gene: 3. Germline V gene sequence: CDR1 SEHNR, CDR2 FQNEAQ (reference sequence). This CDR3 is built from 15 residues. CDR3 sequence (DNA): TGTGCCAGCAGCCCCGGACAGGGCTCCTACAATGAGCAGTTCTTC. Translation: CASSPGQGSYNEQFF.

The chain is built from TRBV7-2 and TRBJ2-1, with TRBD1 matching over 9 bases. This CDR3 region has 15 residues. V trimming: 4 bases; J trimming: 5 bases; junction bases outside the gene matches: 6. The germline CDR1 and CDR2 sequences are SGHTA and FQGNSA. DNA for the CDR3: TGTGCCAGCAGCTCACGGGACAGGGCCAACAATGAGCAGTTCTTC. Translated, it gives CASSSRDRANNEQFF.

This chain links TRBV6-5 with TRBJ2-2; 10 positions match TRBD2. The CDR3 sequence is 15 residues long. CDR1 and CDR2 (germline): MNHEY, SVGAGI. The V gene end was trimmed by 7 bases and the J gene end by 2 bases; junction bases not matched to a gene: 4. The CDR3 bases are TGTGCCAGCACATGGACTAGCGGTAACACCGGGGAGCTGTTTTTT. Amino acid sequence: CASTWTSGNTGELFF.

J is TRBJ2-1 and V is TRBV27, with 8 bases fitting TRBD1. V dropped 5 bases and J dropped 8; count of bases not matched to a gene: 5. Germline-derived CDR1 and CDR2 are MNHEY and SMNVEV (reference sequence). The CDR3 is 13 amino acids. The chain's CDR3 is CASSRQGRDEQFF. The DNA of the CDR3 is TGTGCCAGCAGTCGACAGGGGCGGGATGAGCAGTTCTTC.

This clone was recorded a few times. As DNA, the CDR3 is TGTGCCAGCAGTCTCGGACAGGGGAATCAGCCCCAGCATTTT. Translating it yields CASSLGQGNQPQHF. The chain uses TRBV2 and TRBJ1-5, with 9 bases lining up with TRBD1. The CDR3 covers 14 residues. V shed 5 bases, J shed 4 bases, and the junction held 3 bases outside the gene matches. Germline V gene lookup returns CDR1 SNHLY and CDR2 FYNNEI.

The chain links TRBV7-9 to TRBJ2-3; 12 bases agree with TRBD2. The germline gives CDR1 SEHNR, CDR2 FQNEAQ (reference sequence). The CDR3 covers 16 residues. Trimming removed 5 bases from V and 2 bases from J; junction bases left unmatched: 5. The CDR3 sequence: CASSPGTSGSTDTQYF. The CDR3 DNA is TGTGCCAGCAGCCCAGGGACTAGCGGGTCCACAGATACGCAGTATTTT.

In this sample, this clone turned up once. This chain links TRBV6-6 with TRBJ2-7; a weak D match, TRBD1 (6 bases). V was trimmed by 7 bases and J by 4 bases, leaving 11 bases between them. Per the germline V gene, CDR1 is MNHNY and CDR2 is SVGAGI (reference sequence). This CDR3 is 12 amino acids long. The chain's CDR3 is CASTRGLYEQYF. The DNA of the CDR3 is TGTGCCAGCACCAGGGGTTTGTACGAGCAGTACTTC.

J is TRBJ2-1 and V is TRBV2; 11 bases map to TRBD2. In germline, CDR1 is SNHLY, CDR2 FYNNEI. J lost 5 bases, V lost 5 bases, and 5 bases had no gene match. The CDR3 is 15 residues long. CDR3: CASSLLAGGNNEQFF. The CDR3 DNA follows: TGTGCCAGCAGTTTGCTAGCGGGAGGTAACAATGAGCAGTTCTTC.

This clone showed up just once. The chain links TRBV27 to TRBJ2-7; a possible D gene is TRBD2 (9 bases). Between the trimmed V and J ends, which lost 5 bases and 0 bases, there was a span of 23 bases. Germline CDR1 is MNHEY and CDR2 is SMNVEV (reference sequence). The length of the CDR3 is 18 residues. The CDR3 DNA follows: TGTGCCAGCAGTCGACAGGGGCTAGCGGGGACGGACTCCTACGAGCAGTACTTC. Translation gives CASSRQGLAGTDSYEQYF.

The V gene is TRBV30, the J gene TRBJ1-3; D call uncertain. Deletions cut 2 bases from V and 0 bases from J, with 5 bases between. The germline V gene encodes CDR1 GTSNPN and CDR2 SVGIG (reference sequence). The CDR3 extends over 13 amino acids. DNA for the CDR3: TGTGCCTGGAGTCCTTTCTCTGGAAACACCATATATTTT. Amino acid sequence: CAWSPFSGNTIYF.

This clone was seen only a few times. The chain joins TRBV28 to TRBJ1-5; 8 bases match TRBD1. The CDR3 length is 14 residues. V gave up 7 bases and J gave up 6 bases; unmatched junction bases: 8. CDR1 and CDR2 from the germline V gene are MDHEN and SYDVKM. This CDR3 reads CASTRTGNLQPQHF. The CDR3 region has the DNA TGTGCCAGCACCCGGACAGGGAATCTTCAGCCCCAGCATTTT.

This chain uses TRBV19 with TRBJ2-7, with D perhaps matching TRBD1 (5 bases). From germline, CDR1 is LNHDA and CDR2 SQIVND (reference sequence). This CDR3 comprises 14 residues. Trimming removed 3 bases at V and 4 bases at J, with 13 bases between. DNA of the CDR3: TGTGCCAGTAGTATCTCACTGGGGCTATACGAGCAGTACTTC. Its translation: CASSISLGLYEQYF. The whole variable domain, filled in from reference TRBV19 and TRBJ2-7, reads DGGITQSPKYLFRKEGQNVTLSCEQNLNHDAMYWYRQDPGQGLRLIYYSQIVNDFQKGDIAEGYSVSREKKESFPLTVTSAQKNPTAFYLCASSISLGLYEQYFGPGTRLTVT.

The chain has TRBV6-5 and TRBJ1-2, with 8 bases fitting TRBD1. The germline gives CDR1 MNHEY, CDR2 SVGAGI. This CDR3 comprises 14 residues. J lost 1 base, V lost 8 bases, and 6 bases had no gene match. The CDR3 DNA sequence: TGTGCCAGCGAGCAGGGGGCAAATAACTATGGCTACACCTTC. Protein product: CASEQGANNYGYTF.

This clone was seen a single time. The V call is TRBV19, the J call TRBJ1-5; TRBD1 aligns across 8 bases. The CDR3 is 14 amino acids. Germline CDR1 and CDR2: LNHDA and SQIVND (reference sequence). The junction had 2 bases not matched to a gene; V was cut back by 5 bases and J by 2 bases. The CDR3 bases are TGTGCCAGTAGTCAGGGACAGGGCAATCAGCCCCAGCATTTT. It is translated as CASSQGQGNQPQHF.

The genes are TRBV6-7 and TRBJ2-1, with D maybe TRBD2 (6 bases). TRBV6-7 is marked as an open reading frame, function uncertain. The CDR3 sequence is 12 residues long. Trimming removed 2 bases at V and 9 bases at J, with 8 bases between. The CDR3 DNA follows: TGTGCCAGCAGTTACGAGGGACTTGAGCAGTTCTTC. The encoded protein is CASSYEGLEQFF.

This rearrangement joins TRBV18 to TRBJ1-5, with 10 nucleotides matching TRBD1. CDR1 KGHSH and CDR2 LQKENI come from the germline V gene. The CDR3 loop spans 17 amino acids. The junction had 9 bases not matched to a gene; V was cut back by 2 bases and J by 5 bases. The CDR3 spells CASSPTTGGFVDQPQHF. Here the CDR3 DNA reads TGTGCCAGCTCACCAACGACAGGGGGCTTTGTGGATCAGCCCCAGCATTTT.

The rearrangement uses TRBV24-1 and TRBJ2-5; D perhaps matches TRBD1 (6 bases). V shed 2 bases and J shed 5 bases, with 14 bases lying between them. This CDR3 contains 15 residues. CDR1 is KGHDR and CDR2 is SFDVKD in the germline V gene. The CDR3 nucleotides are TGTGCCACCAGTGATTCGAGGACCCAGGGGGAGACCCAGTACTTC. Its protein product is CATSDSRTQGETQYF.

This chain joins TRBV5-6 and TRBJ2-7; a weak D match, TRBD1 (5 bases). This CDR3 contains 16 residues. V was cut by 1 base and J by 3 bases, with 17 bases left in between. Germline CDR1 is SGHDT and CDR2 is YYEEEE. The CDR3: CASSLRGQVTGYEQYF. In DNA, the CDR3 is TGTGCCAGCAGCTTGAGGGGCCAGGTCACGGGCTACGAGCAGTACTTC.

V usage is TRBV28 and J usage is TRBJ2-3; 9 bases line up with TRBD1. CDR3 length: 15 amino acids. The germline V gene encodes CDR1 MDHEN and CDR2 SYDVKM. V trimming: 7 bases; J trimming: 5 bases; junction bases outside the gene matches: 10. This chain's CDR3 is CASNIPGQGGDTQYF. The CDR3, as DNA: TGTGCCAGCAACATTCCGGGACAGGGAGGAGATACGCAGTATTTT.

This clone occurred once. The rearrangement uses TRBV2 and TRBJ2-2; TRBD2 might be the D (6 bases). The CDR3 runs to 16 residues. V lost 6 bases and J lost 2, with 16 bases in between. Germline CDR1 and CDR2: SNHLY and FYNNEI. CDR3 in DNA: TGTGCCAGCAGCCCTTCGCCCGGGGGAAACACCGGGGAGCTGTTTTTT. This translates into CASSPSPGGNTGELFF.

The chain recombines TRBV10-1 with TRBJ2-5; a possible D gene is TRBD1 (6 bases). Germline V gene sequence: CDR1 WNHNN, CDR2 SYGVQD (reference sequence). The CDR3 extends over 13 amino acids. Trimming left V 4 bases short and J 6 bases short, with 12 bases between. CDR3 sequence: CASSGQDGKTQYF. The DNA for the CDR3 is TGCGCCAGCAGTGGACAGGACGGAAAGACCCAGTACTTC.

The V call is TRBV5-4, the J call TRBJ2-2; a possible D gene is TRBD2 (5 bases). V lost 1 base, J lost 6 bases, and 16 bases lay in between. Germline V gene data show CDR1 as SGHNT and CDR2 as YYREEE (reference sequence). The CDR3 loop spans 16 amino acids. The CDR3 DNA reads TGTGCCAGCAGCTTGACCCAGTCCGCGGGCGCCGGGGAGCTGTTTTTT. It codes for CASSLTQSAGAGELFF.

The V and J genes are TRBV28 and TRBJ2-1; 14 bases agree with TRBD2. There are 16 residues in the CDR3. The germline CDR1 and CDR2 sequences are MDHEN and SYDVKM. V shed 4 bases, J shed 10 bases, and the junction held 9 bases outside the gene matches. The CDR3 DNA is TGTGCCAGCAGTTCACCCGGGACTAGCGGGAGTAACGAGCAGTTCTTC. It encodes CASSSPGTSGSNEQFF.